This T cell receptor (beta chain) is from a study of CD8 T cells in Susac syndrome. Study findings and constraints: It was acknowledged in the study that its TCR sequencing and HLA analysis involved a relatively small number of individuals.

The CDR3 has 13 amino acids. Germline CDR1 and CDR2: SGHTA and FQGNSA. Trimming cost V 4 bases and J 6 bases; bases outside gene matches: 3. Random-hexamer reverse transcription was applied to roughly 0.5 to 1 ug RNA. Across 54 Vbeta and 13 Jbeta, TCR beta CDR3 was amplified with immunoSEQ multiplex PCR. MiXCR was run by TCRdb on the immunoSEQ multiplex PCR reads, yielding one entry per CDR3 protein. The sample has 100,000 or so distinct CDR3 sequences; 85% to 95% are singletons. A word on this clonotype: Its antigen is unknown.

Sequencing of TCR beta, carried out with a high-throughput approach, was applied to CD8+ and CD4+ T cells from the blood. TEMRA cells were FACS-enriched, and CD8+ and CD4+ T cells were isolated negatively. The chain employs TRBV7-2 and TRBJ2-3; 8 nucleotides align to TRBD2. The clonotype comes from a human donor in good health. The sequenced sample consisted of CD4+ T cells from PBMCs. The CDR3 loop reads CASSSGGVDTQYF. For the CDR3, the DNA is TGTGCCAGCAGCTCCGGGGGGGTGGATACGCAGTATTTT. Based on the CDR3 plus reference TRBV7-2 and TRBJ2-3, the full variable domain is GAGVSQSPSNKVTEKGKDVELRCDPISGHTALYWYRQSLGQGLEFLIYFQGNSAPDKSGLPSDRFSAERTGGSVSTLTIQRTQQEDSAVYLCASSSGGVDTQYFGPGTRLTVL.